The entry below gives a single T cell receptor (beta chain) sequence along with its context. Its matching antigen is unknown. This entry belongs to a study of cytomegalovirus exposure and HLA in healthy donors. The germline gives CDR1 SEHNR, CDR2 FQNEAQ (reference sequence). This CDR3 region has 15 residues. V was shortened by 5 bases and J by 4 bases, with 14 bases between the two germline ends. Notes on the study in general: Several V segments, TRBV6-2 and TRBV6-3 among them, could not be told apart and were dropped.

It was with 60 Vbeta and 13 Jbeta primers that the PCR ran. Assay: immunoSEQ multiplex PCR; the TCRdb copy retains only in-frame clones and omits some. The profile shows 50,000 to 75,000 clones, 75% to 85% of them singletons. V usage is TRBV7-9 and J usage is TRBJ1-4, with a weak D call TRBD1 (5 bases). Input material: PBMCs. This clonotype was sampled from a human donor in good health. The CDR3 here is CASSRGSGLNEKLFF. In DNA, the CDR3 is TGTGCCAGCAGCCGGGGGTCAGGCCTTAATGAAAAACTGTTTTTT.